This T cell receptor (beta chain) was recorded in a study of T cells in Graves' hyperthyroidism and ophthalmopathy. As for the study in general: Upon initial diagnosis and before any treatment, peripheral blood was collected. Study-wide results and caveats: Most thyroid clonotypes that were expanded above 0.001 also turned up in blood.

Used for diagnoses were clinical symptoms, serum thyroxine and TRAb, thyroid ultrasound and orbital computed tomography. PBMCs were sourced from approximately 10 ml fresh peripheral blood. This clonotype showed up many times. Its cognate antigen is unknown. TCR beta CDR3 sequences were amplified from RNA transcripts. Carried out on the TCR CDR3, a first-round RT-PCR used the HTBI primer set. MiXCR was run by TCRdb on the multiplex PCR reads, yielding one entry per CDR3 protein. The sample includes roughly 290,000 distinct CDR3 sequences, around 15% of them seen just once. The sequence came from an older woman with Graves' ophthalmopathy. Sequenced: blood.

The CDR3 DNA is TGTGCCAGCAGCTTAGCGGGGGACAGGGGTCAGTCACCCCTCCACTTT. It specifies CASSLAGDRGQSPLHF. This chain joins TRBV7-2 and TRBJ1-6, with 10 nucleotides matching TRBD1. Germline V lookup: CDR1 SGHTA, CDR2 FQGNSA. V was clipped by 0 bases and J by 10 bases; unmatched bases: 6. This CDR3 is 16 amino acids long.